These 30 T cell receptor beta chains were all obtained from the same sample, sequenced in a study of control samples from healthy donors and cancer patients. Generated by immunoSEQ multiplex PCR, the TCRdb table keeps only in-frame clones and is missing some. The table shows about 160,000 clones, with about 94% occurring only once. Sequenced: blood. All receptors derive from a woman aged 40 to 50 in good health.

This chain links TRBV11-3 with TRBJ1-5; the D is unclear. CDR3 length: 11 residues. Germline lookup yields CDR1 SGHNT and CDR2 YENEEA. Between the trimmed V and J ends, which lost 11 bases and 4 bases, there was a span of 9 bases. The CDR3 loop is CAGSPNQPQHF. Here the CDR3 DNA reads TGTGCCGGTAGCCCGAATCAGCCCCAGCATTTT.

CDR3 bases: TGCGCCAGCAGCCAAGATTTGGGCCGGCGTGAAGCTTTCTTT. As protein: CASSQDLGRREAFF. The chain is built from TRBV4-3 and TRBJ1-1; D not resolved. Per germline, CDR1 LGHNA and CDR2 YSLEER. The CDR3 is 14 residues long. V lost 0 bases and J lost 7, with 12 bases in between.

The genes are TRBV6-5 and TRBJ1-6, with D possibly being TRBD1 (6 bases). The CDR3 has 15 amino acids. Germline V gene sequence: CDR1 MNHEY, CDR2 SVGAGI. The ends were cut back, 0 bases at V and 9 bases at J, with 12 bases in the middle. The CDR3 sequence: CASSYSWGLGSPLHF. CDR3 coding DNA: TGTGCCAGCAGTTACTCGTGGGGGCTGGGTTCACCCCTCCACTTT.

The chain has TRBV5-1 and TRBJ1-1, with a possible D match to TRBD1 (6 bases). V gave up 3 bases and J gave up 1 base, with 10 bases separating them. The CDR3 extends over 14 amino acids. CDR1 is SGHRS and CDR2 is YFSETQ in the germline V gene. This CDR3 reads CASSYTGKNTEAFF. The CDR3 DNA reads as TGCGCCAGCAGCTACACAGGGAAGAACACTGAAGCTTTCTTT.

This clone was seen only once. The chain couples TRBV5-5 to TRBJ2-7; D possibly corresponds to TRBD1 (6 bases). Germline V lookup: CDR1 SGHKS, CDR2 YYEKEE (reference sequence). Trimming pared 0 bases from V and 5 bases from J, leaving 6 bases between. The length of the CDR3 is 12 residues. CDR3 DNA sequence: TGTGCCAGCAGCTTGGGGACAGACGAGCAGTACTTC. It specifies CASSLGTDEQYF.

CDR3 protein: CASNFPAASGRALNNEQFF. For the CDR3, the DNA is TGTGCCAGCAACTTCCCCGCGGCTAGCGGCAGGGCCCTTAACAATGAGCAGTTCTTC. V and J are TRBV13 and TRBJ2-1, with TRBD2 matching 7 bases. V gave up 7 bases and J gave up 5 bases; unmatched junction bases: 23. In germline, CDR1 is PRHDT, CDR2 FYEKMQ (reference sequence). The CDR3 is made up of 19 amino acids.

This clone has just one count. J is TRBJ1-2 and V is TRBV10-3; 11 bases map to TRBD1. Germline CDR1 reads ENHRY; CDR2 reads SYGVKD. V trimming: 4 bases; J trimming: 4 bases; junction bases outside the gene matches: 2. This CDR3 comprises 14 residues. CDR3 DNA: TGTGCCATCAGTGGGGGACAGGGGGTCTATGGCTACACCTTC. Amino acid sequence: CAISGGQGVYGYTF.

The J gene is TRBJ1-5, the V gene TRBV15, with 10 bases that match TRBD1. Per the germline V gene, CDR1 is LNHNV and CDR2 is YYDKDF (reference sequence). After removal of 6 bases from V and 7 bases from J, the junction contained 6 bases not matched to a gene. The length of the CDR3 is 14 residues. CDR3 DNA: TGTGCCACCAGTAAGGACAGGGGGGAACAGCCCCAGCATTTT. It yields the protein CATSKDRGEQPQHF.

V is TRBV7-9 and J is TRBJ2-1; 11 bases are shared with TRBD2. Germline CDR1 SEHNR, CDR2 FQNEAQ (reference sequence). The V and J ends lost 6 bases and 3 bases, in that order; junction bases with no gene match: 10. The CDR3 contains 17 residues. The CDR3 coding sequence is TGTGCCAGCAGACCCCCGGGACTAGCGGACCACTACAATGAGCAGTTCTTC. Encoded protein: CASRPPGLADHYNEQFF.

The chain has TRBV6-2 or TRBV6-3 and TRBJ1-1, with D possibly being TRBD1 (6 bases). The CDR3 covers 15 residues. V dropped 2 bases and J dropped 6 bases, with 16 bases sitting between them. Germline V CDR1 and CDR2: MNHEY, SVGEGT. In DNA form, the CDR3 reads TGTGCCAGCAGTTACGCAGGGGCCGGGGTCGCTGAAGCTTTCTTT. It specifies CASSYAGAGVAEAFF.

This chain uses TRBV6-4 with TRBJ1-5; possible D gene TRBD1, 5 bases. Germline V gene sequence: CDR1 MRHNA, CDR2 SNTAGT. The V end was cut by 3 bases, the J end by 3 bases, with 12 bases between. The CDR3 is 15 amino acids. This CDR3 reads CASSEEQGANQPQHF. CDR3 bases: TGTGCCAGCAGTGAAGAACAAGGGGCCAATCAGCCCCAGCATTTT.

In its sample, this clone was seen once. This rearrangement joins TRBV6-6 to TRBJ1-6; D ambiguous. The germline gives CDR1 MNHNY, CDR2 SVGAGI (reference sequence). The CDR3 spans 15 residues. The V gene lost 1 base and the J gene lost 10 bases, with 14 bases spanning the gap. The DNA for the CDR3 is TGTGCCAGCAGTTACTTTAGGTCACCGGGGTCACCCCTCCACTTT. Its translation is CASSYFRSPGSPLHF.

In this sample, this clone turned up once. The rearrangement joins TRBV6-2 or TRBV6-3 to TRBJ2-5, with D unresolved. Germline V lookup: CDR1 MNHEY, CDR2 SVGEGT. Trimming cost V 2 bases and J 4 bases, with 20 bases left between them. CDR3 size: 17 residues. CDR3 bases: TGTGCCAGCAGTTACGTCGACGGATTCCGCGGTCGAGAGACCCAGTACTTC. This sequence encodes CASSYVDGFRGRETQYF.

CDR3 loop: CASSWSDQGGGYTF. The CDR3 DNA follows: TGTGCCAGCAGCTGGTCGGACCAGGGTGGTGGCTACACCTTC. The rearrangement links TRBV7-2 to TRBJ1-2; tentatively, D is TRBD1 (5 bases). Trimming shortened V by 4 bases and J by 7 bases, and 16 bases separated the two germline ends. Germline V CDR1 and CDR2: SGHTA, FQGNSA. The CDR3 consists of 14 residues.

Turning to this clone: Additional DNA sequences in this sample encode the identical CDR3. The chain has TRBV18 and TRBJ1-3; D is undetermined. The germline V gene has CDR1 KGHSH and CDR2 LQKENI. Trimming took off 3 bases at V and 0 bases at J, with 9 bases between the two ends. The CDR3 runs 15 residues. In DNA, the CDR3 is TGTGCCAGCTCACCCGGCGGGAGCTCTGGAAACACCATATATTTT. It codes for CASSPGGSSGNTIYF.

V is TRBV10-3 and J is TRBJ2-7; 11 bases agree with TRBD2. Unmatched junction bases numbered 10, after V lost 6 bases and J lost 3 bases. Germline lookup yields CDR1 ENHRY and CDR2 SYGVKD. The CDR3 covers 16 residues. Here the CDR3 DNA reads TGTGCCATCAGATGGGAGCGACTAGCGGGAATCTACGAGCAGTACTTC. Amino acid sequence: CAIRWERLAGIYEQYF.

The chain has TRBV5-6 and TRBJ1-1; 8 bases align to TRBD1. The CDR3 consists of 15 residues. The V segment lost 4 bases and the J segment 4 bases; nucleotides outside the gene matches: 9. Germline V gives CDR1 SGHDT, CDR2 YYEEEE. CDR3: CASSGPGQAITEAFF. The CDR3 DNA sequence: TGTGCCAGCAGCGGACCGGGACAGGCCATCACTGAAGCTTTCTTT. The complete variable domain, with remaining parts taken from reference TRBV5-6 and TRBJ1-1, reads DAGVTQSPTHLIKTRGQQVTLRCSPKSGHDTVSWYQQALGQGPQFIFQYYEEEERQRGNFPDRFSGHQFPNYSSELNVNALLLGDSALYLCASSGPGQAITEAFFGQGTRLTVV.

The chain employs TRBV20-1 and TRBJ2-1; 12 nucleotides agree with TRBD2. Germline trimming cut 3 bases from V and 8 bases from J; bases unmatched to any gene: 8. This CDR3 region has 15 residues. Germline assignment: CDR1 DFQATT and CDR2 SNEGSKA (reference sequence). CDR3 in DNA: TGCAGTGCTAGTGACCGGACTAGCGGGGCGGATGAGCAGTTCTTC. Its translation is CSASDRTSGADEQFF.

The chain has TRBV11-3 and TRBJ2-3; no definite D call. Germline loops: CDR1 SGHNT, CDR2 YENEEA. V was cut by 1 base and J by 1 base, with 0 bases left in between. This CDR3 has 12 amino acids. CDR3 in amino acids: CASSLGTDTQYF. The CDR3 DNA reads TGTGCCAGCAGCTTAGGCACAGATACGCAGTATTTT.

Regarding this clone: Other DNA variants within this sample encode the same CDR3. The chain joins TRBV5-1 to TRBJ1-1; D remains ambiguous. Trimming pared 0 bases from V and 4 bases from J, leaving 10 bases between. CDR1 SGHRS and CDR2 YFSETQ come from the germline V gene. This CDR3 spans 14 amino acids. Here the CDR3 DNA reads TGCGCCAGCAGCTTGGCGGGGAGAGGCACTGAAGCTTTCTTT. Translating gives CASSLAGRGTEAFF.

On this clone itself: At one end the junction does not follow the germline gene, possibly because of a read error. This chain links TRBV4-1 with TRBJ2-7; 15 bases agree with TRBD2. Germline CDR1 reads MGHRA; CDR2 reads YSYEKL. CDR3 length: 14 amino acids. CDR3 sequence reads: CASSPPGLAGGRHF. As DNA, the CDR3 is TGCGCCAGCAGCCCGCCGGGACTAGCGGGAGGCAGGCACTTC.

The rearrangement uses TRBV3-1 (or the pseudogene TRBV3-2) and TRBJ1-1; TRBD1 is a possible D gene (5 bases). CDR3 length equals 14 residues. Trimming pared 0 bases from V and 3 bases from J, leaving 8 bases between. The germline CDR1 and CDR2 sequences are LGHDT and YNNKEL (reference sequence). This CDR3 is CASSQERGDTEAFF. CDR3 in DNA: TGTGCCAGCAGCCAAGAAAGAGGGGACACTGAAGCTTTCTTT.

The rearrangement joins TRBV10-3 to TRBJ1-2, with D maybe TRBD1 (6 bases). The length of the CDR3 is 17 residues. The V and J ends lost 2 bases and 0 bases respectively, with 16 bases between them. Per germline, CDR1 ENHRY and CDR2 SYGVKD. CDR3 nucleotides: TGTGCCATCAGTGAGCCCAAGGGGGGGGCGACTAACTATGGCTACACCTTC. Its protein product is CAISEPKGGATNYGYTF.

The CDR3 here is CASSPYNRPYREQFF. CDR3 DNA: TGTGCCAGCAGTCCCTACAACCGGCCCTATCGAGAGCAGTTCTTC. This sequence joins TRBV27 and TRBJ2-1, with D uncertain. CDR3 length: 15 amino acids. Trimming removed 5 bases at V and 10 bases at J, with 21 bases between. CDR1 is MNHEY and CDR2 is SMNVEV in the germline V gene (reference sequence).

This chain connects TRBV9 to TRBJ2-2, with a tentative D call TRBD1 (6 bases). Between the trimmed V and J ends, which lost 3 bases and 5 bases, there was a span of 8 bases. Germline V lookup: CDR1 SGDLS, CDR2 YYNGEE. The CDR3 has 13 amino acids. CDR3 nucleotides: TGTGCCAGCAGCGGTGGACAGACCGGGGAGCTGTTTTTT. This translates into CASSGGQTGELFF.

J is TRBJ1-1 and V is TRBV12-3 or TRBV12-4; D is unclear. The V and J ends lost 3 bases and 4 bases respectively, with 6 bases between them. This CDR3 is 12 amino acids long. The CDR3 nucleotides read TGTGCCAGCAGTTTTCCGAGCACTGAAGCTTTCTTT. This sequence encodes CASSFPSTEAFF.

CDR3 protein: CASRTGRRQPQHF. Written as DNA, the CDR3 is TGTGCCAGTAGAACGGGGAGGCGGCAGCCCCAGCATTTT. The chain carries TRBV19 and TRBJ1-5, with unresolved D. The germline V gene has CDR1 LNHDA and CDR2 SQIVND (reference sequence). Trimming removed 6 bases at V and 7 bases at J, with 13 bases between. There are 13 residues in the CDR3.

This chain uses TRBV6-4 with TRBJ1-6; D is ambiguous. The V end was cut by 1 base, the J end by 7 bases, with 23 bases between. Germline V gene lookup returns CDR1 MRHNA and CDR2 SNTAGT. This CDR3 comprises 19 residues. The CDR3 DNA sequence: TGTGCCAGCAGTGACTGCCCCTGCCCACTCCGGGCCTCGAATTCACCCCTCCACTTT. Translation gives CASSDCPCPLRASNSPLHF.

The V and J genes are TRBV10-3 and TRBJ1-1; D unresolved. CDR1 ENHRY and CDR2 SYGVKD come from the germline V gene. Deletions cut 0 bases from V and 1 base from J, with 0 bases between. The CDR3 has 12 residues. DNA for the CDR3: TGTGCCATCAGTGAGTCGAACACTGAAGCTTTCTTT. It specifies CAISESNTEAFF.

The CDR3 here is CASRTGGAVDTQYF. DNA of the CDR3: TGTGCCAGCAGGACAGGGGGCGCGGTGGATACGCAGTATTTT. This chain uses TRBV6-5 with TRBJ2-3, with 10 bases lining up with TRBD1. The germline gives CDR1 MNHEY, CDR2 SVGAGI. The V gene end was trimmed by 6 bases and the J gene end by 6 bases; junction bases not matched to a gene: 6. The CDR3 spans 14 residues.